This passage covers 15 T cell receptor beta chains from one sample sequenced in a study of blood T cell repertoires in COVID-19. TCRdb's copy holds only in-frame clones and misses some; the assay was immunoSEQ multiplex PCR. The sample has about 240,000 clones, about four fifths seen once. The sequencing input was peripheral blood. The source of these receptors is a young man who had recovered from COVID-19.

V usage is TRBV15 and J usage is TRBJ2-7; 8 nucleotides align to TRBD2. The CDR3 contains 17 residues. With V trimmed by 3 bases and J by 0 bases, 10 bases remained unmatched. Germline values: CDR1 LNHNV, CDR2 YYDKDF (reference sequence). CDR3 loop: CATSRWPSGGSSYEQYF. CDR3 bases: TGTGCCACCAGCAGGTGGCCCAGCGGGGGTTCCTCCTACGAGCAGTACTTC.

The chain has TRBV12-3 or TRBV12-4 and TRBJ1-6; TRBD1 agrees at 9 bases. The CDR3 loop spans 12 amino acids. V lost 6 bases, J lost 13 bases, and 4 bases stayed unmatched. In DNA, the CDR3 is TGTGCCAGCAGACCCGGGACAGGGCCCCTCCACTTT. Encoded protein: CASRPGTGPLHF.

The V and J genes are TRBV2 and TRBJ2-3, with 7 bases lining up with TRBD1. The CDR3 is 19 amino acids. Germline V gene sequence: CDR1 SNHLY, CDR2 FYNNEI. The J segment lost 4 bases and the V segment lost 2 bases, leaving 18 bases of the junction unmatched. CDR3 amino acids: CASSERGQGVLRRADTQYF. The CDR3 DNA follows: TGTGCCAGCAGTGAACGTGGGCAGGGGGTCCTGCGGCGGGCAGATACGCAGTATTTT.

The chain's CDR3 is CASRDEAIMNTGELFF. The CDR3 DNA reads TGCGCCAGCAGAGATGAGGCAATAATGAACACCGGGGAGCTGTTTTTT. The chain employs TRBV10-2 and TRBJ2-2; D not certain. Trimming shortened V by 6 bases and J by 1 base, and 15 bases separated the two germline ends. This CDR3 has 16 amino acids. In germline, CDR1 is WSHSY, CDR2 SAAADI.

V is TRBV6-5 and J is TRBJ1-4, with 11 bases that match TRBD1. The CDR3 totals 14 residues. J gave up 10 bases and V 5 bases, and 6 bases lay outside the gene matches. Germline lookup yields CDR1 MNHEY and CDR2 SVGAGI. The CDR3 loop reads CASSTGQGDGKLFF. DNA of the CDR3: TGTGCCAGCAGTACGGGACAGGGGGACGGAAAACTGTTTTTT.

CDR3 loop: CASSPTGADTQYF. CDR3 sequence (DNA): TGTGCCAGCTCCCCTACAGGGGCGGATACGCAGTATTTT. The chain links TRBV18 to TRBJ2-3; 7 positions match TRBD1. Per germline, CDR1 KGHSH and CDR2 LQKENI. The CDR3 runs 13 residues. V dropped 6 bases and J dropped 6; count of bases not matched to a gene: 6.

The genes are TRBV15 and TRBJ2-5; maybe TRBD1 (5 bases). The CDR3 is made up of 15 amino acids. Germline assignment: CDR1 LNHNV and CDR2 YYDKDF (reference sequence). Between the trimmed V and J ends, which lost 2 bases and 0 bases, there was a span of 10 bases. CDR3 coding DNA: TGTGCCACCAGCAGACTCGAGGACAACCAAGAGACCCAGTACTTC. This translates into CATSRLEDNQETQYF.

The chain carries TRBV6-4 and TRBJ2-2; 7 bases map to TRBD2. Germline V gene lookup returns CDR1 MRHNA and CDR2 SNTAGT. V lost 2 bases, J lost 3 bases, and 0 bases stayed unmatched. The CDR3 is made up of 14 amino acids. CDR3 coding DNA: TGTGCCAGCAGTGACGCGGGGGACACCGGGGAGCTGTTTTTT. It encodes CASSDAGDTGELFF.

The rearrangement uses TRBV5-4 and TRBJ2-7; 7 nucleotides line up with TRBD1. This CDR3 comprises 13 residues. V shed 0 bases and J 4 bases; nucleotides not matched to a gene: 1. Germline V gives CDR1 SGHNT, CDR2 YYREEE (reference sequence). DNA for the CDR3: TGTGCCAGCAGCTTGGACAGGGGATACGAGCAGTACTTC. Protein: CASSLDRGYEQYF.

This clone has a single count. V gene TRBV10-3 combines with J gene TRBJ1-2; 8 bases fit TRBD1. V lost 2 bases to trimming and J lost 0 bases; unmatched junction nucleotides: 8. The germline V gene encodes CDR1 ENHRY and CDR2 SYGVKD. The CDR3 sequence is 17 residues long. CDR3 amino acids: CAISEGRTGRSNYGYTF. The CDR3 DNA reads TGTGCCATCAGTGAGGGACGGACAGGGCGATCTAACTATGGCTACACCTTC.

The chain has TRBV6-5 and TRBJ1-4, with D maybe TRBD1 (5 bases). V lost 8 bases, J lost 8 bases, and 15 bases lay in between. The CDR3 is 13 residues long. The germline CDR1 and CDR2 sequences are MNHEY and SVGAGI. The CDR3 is CASGSSGGEKLFF. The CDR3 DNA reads TGTGCCAGCGGGTCAAGCGGGGGGGAAAAACTGTTTTTT.

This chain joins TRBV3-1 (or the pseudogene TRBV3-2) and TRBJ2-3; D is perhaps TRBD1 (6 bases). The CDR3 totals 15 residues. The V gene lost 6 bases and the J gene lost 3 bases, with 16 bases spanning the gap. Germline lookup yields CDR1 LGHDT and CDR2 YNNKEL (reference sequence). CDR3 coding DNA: TGTGCCAGCAGTCTTCAGGGGACGTGGACAGATACGCAGTATTTT. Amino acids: CASSLQGTWTDTQYF.

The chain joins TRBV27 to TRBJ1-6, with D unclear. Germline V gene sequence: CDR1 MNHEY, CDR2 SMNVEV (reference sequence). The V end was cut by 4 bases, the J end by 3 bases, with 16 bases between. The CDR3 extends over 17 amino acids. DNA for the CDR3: TGTGCCAGCAGTTACCTCCCCACCAACGGCTATAATTCACCCCTCCACTTT. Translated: CASSYLPTNGYNSPLHF.

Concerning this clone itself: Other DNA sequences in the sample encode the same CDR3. In DNA, the CDR3 is TGTGCCAGCAGCTTAGGGACAGCAGATACGCAGTATTTT. Protein: CASSLGTADTQYF. The chain links TRBV7-9 to TRBJ2-3, with D possibly TRBD1 on 6 matching bases. The germline V gene encodes CDR1 SEHNR and CDR2 FQNEAQ (reference sequence). Trimming removed 1 base at V and 4 bases at J, with 6 bases between. The CDR3 covers 13 residues.

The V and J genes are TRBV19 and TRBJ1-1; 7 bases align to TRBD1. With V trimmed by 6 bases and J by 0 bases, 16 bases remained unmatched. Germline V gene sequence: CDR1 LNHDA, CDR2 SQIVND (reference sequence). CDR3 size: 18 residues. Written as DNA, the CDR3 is TGTGCCAGTAGCCAGGGACAGCGACTCGATCAGATGAACACTGAAGCTTTCTTT. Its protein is CASSQGQRLDQMNTEAFF. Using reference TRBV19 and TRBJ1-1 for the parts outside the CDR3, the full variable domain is DGGITQSPKYLFRKEGQNVTLSCEQNLNHDAMYWYRQDPGQGLRLIYYSQIVNDFQKGDIAEGYSVSREKKESFPLTVTSAQKNPTAFYLCASSQGQRLDQMNTEAFFGQGTRLTVV.